This T cell receptor (beta chain) was sequenced for a study of control samples from healthy donors and cancer patients. Germline lookup yields CDR1 SGHRS and CDR2 YFSETQ. The CDR3 is 12 residues long. The V end lost 4 bases, the J end lost 0 bases, and 2 bases lay between the germline ends. The protocol was immunoSEQ multiplex PCR, while the TCRdb copy is restricted to in-frame clones and leaves out a portion. The sample includes more than 120,000 clones, 75% to 95% seen only once; the top ten take 3.2%. This receptor was taken from a man younger than 40 in good health. Sequencing used blood. J is TRBJ1-3 and V is TRBV5-1; the D is unclear. The DNA for the CDR3 is TGCGCCAGCAGCCCCTCTGGAAACACCATATATTTT. It yields the protein CASSPSGNTIYF.